This T cell receptor (beta chain) was sequenced for a study of blood T cells in healthy people across ages. Study at large: Template switching caught about one barcoded beta molecule for each two T cells.

CDR1 and CDR2 from the germline V gene are DFQATT and SNEGSKA (reference sequence). This CDR3 comprises 15 residues. Trimming took off 8 bases at V and 0 bases at J, with 18 bases between the two ends. Healthy Caucasians from Russia aged about 6 to 90 served as donors. Total RNA was extracted at no less than 5 micrograms per sample. Regarding this clonotype: Its matching antigen is unknown.

Primed by a sample-barcoded 5' primer and a J-beta primer mix, a second PCR proceeded for roughly 7 to 12 cycles. MiXCR, applied by TCRdb to the 5' RACE reads, yields one record per CDR3 protein. The sample yields about a million distinct CDR3 sequences, about 51% seen once. Study results and caveats: PBMCs left unsorted prevented a conclusive naive versus antigen-experienced comparison.

V is TRBV20-1 and J is TRBJ2-3; D perhaps matches TRBD1 (5 bases). Sequencing used blood. The receptor comes from a woman aged 60-75 years in good health. The CDR3 DNA is TGCAGTCGCCTCGCGGTTTGGGGCAGCACAGATACGCAGTATTTT. It encodes CSRLAVWGSTDTQYF.